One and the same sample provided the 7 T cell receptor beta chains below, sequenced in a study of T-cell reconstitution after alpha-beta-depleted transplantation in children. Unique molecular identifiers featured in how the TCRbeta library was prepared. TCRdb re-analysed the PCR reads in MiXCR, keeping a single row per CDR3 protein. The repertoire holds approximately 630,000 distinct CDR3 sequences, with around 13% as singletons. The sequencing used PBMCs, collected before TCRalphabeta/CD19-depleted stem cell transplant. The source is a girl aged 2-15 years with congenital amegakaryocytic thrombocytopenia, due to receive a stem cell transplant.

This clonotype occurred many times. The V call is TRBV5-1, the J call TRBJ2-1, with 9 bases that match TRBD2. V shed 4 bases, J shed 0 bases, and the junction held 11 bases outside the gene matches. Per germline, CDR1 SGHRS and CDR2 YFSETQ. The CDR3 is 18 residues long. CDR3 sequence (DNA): TGCGCCAGCAGCCTCCGTGGTCTAGCGGGAAGCTCCTACAATGAGCAGTTCTTC. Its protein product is CASSLRGLAGSSYNEQFF.

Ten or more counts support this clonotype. CDR3: CASSLAAQVAGELFF. The CDR3 region has the DNA TGCGCCAGCAGCTTGGCTGCACAGGTGGCCGGGGAGCTGTTTTTT. The gene calls are TRBV5-1 and TRBJ2-2, with D maybe TRBD1 (5 bases). This CDR3 has 15 residues. The V and J ends lost 0 bases and 6 bases respectively, with 12 bases between them. Germline CDR1 reads SGHRS; CDR2 reads YFSETQ.

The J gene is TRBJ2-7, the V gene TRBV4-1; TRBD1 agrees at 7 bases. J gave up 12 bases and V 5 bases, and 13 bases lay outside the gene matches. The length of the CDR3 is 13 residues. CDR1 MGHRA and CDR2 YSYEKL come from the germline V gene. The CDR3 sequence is CASSTAAGGQPYF. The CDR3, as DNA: TGCGCCAGCAGCACAGCAGCAGGGGGACAACCGTACTTC.

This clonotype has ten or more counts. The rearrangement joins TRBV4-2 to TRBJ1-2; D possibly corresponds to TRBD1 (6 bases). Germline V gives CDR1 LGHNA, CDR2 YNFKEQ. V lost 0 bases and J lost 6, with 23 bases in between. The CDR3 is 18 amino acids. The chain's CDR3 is CASSQEFQGLGYMDGYTF. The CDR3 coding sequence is TGTGCCAGCAGCCAAGAGTTTCAGGGGCTCGGTTATATGGATGGCTACACCTTC.

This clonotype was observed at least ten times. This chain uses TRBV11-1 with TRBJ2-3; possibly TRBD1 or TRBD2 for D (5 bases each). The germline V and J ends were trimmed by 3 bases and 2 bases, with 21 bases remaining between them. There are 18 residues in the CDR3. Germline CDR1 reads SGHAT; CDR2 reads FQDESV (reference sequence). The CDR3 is CASSFRGVIFLDTDTQYF. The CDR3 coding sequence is TGTGCCAGCAGCTTTCGAGGGGTGATATTTCTGGACACAGATACGCAGTATTTT.

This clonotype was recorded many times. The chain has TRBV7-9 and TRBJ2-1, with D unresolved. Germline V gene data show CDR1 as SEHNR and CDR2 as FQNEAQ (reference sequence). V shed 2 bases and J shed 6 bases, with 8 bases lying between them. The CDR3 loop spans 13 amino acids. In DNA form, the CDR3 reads TGTGCCAGCAGCTTAATCTTGGGCAATGAGCAGTTCTTC. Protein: CASSLILGNEQFF.

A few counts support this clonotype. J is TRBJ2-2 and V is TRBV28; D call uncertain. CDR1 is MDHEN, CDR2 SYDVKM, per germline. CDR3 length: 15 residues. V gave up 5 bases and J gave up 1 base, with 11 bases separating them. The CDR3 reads CASSPLLMNTGELFF. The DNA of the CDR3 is TGTGCCAGCAGTCCGCTTTTGATGAACACCGGGGAGCTGTTTTTT.